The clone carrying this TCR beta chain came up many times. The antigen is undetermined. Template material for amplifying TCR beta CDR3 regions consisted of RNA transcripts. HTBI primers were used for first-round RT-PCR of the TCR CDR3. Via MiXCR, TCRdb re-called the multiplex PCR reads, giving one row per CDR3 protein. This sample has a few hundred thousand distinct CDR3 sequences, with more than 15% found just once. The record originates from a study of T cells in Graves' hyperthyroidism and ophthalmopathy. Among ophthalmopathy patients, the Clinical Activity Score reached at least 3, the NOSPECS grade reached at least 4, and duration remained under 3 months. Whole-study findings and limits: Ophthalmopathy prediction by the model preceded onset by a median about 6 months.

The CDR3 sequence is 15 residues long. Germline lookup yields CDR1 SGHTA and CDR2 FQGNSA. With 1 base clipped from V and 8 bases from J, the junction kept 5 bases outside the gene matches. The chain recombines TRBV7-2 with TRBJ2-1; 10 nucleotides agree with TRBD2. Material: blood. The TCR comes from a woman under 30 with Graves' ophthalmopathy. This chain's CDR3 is CASSLVRTSGDEQFF. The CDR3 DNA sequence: TGTGCCAGCAGCTTAGTTAGGACTAGCGGCGATGAGCAGTTCTTC.